The TCR beta chain under discussion was sequenced for a study of vaccination and CD4 T cells after COVID-19. There are a few counts of this clonotype. As yet, its antigen is unknown. An Oncomine TCR Beta short-read assay was used to sequence the DNA from cultured CD4+ T cells. TCRdb independently ran MiXCR on the PCR reads; one entry per CDR3 protein. The table shows over 7,000 distinct CDR3 sequences, with approximately 52% occurring only once. Trimming stripped 8 bases from V and 11 bases from J, with 12 bases between. Germline CDR1 reads SNHLY; CDR2 reads FYNNEI. The CDR3 has 10 residues. Treatment here: roughly 11-day PBMC culture with coronavirus spike peptide pools or control peptides (ViraFEST assay). Using peptide pools, antigen-specific T cells were expanded in ViraFEST before TCRs were sequenced.

The sample comprised CD4+ T cells from blood, cultured in vitro. The source of this sequence is a human donor who had recovered from COVID-19. The rearrangement joins TRBV2 to TRBJ1-2, with D unresolved. CDR3 in amino acids: CASGGSMYTF. Here the CDR3 DNA reads TGTGCCAGCGGCGGGTCGATGTACACCTTC.